The entry that follows covers one T cell receptor beta chain sequence. Original handling: Scientists estimated how many nucleated cells there were by amplifying reference gene primers. TCRdb's table, derived via immunoSEQ multiplex PCR, lists solely in-frame clones and lacks some. V and J calls and clone size are those listed in that table; D and trimming were worked out from the DNA. The sample includes under 300,000 clones, roughly 80% of them seen just once. The sample comes from a study of blood T cell repertoires in COVID-19. Whole-study context: Sites across the United States, Italy and Spain contributed samples from acute and convalescent COVID-19. From T cells, B-cell-depleted T cells, or PBMCs came the material, which was cDNA or gDNA.

This CDR3 is built from 13 residues. The germline V gene has CDR1 SNHLY and CDR2 FYNNEI. Trimming left V 7 bases short and J 5 bases short, with 14 bases between. Sequencing was done on a sample of peripheral blood. The J gene is TRBJ1-1, the V gene TRBV2, with no clear D. This clonotype was obtained from a young woman with acute or convalescent COVID-19. The CDR3 loop reads CASNPGWQTEAFF. CDR3 nucleotide sequence: TGTGCCAGCAACCCGGGTTGGCAAACTGAAGCTTTCTTT.